The present TCR beta chain was sequenced within a study of T cell responses to AZD1222 COVID-19 vaccine. Germline assignment: CDR1 LNHNV and CDR2 YYDKDF (reference sequence). V dropped 0 bases and J dropped 1 base, with 6 bases sitting between them. The CDR3 covers 14 residues. On this clone: Its target is unknown.

The assay was immunoSEQ multiplex PCR, and TCRdb's table has in-frame clones only and misses some. In the table there are about 110,000 clones, approximately 90% of which are singletons. Whole-study results and caveats: Variant regions that are unmutated are reportedly the target of nearly half of spike-specific TCRs.

The input for sequencing was peripheral blood, taken 28 days after the second AZD1222 dose. The sequence derives from an adult who received the AZD1222 COVID-19 vaccine. This chain connects TRBV15 to TRBJ2-5; D is undetermined. This CDR3 is CATSRDFGQETQYF. The DNA of the CDR3 is TGTGCCACCAGCAGAGATTTCGGCCAAGAGACCCAGTACTTC.